This T cell receptor beta chain originates from a study of T cell responses to AZD1222 COVID-19 vaccine. Sequencing was performed with immunoSEQ multiplex PCR; in TCRdb, only in-frame clones are kept and a portion is missing. The sample comprises 110,000 to 150,000 clones, roughly 88% of which are singletons, and around 8% rests with the top ten. Study observations and caveats: Seropositive status at baseline applied to only five to seven AZD1222 recipients. Receipt of two AZD1222 doses was followed by a rise in Spike-specific TCR breadth and depth. Clonal diversity was possibly underestimated, and the donors were mostly white British, with more females.

Of note for this clone: Antigen: not known.

This CDR3 contains 16 residues. V shed 3 bases, J shed 6 bases, and the junction held 8 bases outside the gene matches. Germline V CDR1 and CDR2: SGHRS, YFSETQ. This sample comprised peripheral blood, obtained on day 0 of AZD1222 vaccination. This clonotype was sampled from an adult in good health. The chain is built from TRBV5-1 and TRBJ2-2, with TRBD2 matching 10 bases. The CDR3 reads CASSSLAGDEAGELFF. In DNA, the CDR3 is TGCGCCAGCAGCTCCCTAGCGGGGGATGAGGCCGGGGAGCTGTTTTTT.